These 7 T cell receptor beta chains were sequenced from one sample in a study of vaccination effects on CD4 cells after COVID-19. Clones were sequenced by immunoSEQ multiplex PCR, and TCRdb holds only the in-frame ones, with some missing. The data show about 20,000 clones, with approximately 70% seen just once and about 9.4% held by the top ten. Their specific antigens are unknown. Sequencing in the ViraFEST assay came after antigen-specific CD4+ T cells had been expanded with viral peptide pools, which were used to stimulate PBMC. Subsequent to 10 days of culture, CD4+ T cells were isolated. Either the BNT162b2 or mRNA-1273 vaccine was given to participants in two doses. The material sequenced was CD4+ T cells from PBMCs cultured with HCoV-NL63 spike peptides, taken after COVID-19 vaccination. These receptors were obtained from a human donor who received a COVID-19 vaccine.

This clone turned up a few times. The chain recombines TRBV12-3 or TRBV12-4 with TRBJ1-6; TRBD1 might be the D (6 bases). The V gene lost 7 bases and the J gene lost 9 bases, with 13 bases spanning the gap. The CDR3 totals 13 residues. CDR3 DNA sequence: TGTGCCAGCACGGGGGCGACTACTTCACCCCTCCACTTT. Translated: CASTGATTSPLHF.

The chain recombines TRBV6-2 or TRBV6-3 with TRBJ2-7, with TRBD2 matching 14 bases. V dropped 6 bases and J dropped 0; count of bases not matched to a gene: 10. CDR1 MNHEY and CDR2 SVGEGT come from the germline V gene. The CDR3 totals 18 residues. Here the CDR3 DNA reads TGTGCCAGCAGCCCTGGGACTAGCGGGGGCCCGAGCTCCTACGAGCAGTACTTC. It yields the protein CASSPGTSGGPSSYEQYF.

The chain joins TRBV18 to TRBJ1-4; D is unclear. Per the germline V gene, CDR1 is KGHSH and CDR2 is LQKENI. This CDR3 is 15 amino acids long. V was cut by 0 bases and J by 4 bases, with 9 bases left in between. CDR3 sequence reads: CASSPPSGINEKLFF. The CDR3 DNA sequence: TGTGCCAGCTCACCACCGTCCGGGATTAATGAAAAACTGTTTTTT.

The J gene is TRBJ1-2, the V gene TRBV11-1; D is ambiguous. Germline CDR1 reads SGHAT; CDR2 reads FQDESV (reference sequence). This CDR3 is built from 15 residues. The V gene lost 1 base and the J gene lost 0 bases, with 9 bases spanning the gap. In DNA form, the CDR3 reads TGTGCCAGCAGCTTAGAATGGACCTCTAACTATGGCTACACCTTC. This codes for CASSLEWTSNYGYTF.

The gene calls are TRBV3-1 (or the pseudogene TRBV3-2) and TRBJ1-1; D uncertain. The CDR3 length is 12 residues. Trimming shortened V by 3 bases and J by 8 bases, and 10 bases separated the two germline ends. CDR1 and CDR2 (germline): LGHDT, YNNKEL (reference sequence). In DNA, the CDR3 is TGTGCCAGCAGCCACGATCAGTGGGAAGCTTTCTTT. It is translated as CASSHDQWEAFF.

In this sample, this clone is medium-sized. The V call is TRBV5-5, the J call TRBJ2-7; unclear D gene. The CDR3 runs to 14 residues. V gave up 0 bases and J gave up 2 bases, with 9 bases separating them. CDR1 is SGHKS, CDR2 YYEKEE, per germline (reference sequence). Here the CDR3 DNA reads TGTGCCAGCAGCTTGGGGAGCTTACCCTACGAGCAGTACTTC. Its translation: CASSLGSLPYEQYF.

The chain has TRBV6-1 and TRBJ1-3; no definite D call. Trimming removed 3 bases at V and 5 bases at J, with 8 bases between. From germline, CDR1 is MNHNS and CDR2 SASEGT. The CDR3 runs to 13 residues. Here the CDR3 reads CASSEIGRNTIYF. The CDR3 region has the DNA TGTGCCAGCAGTGAGATCGGGAGAAACACCATATATTTT.